This T cell receptor beta chain appears in the sequencing data of a study of shared T cell receptors in the human thymus. This CDR3 is 15 amino acids long. Trimming left V 1 base short and J 1 base short, with 10 bases between. Germline V CDR1 and CDR2: SGHVS, FNYEAQ. Only in-frame clones appear in the TCRdb table, and some are missing; sequencing was by immunoSEQ multiplex PCR. The table has approximately 760,000 clones, 70% to 90% seen once; the top ten hold around 0.0094%. This same sample was also taken into another study, of human thymus T cells. That study reports: Resected material from corrective heart surgery provided the thymus tissue analysed.

V gene TRBV7-6 combines with J gene TRBJ2-5; D is possibly TRBD1 (5 bases). The TCR was taken from a girl less than two years old with a congenital heart defect. Sequencing was performed on thymocytes. CDR3 region: CASSLDDSFQETQYF. CDR3 DNA sequence: TGTGCCAGCAGCTTAGACGACAGTTTCCAAGAGACCCAGTACTTC. The whole variable domain, filled in from reference TRBV7-6 and TRBJ2-5, reads GAGVSQSPRYKVTKRGQDVALRCDPISGHVSLYWYRQALGQGPEFLTYFNYEAQQDKSGLPNDRFSAERPEGSISTLTIQRTEQRDSAMYRCASSLDDSFQETQYFGPGTRLLVL.